The 2 T cell receptor beta chains given below trace back to one sample, sequenced in a study of cytomegalovirus exposure and HLA in healthy donors. Amplification used 60 Vbeta primers and 13 Jbeta primers. Assay used: immunoSEQ multiplex PCR; TCRdb lists only in-frame clones, some missing. The data show about 130,000 clones, less than 80% seen once. Sequenced: PBMCs. These receptors originate from a man aged 50-60 years in good health and CMV-seronegative.

The rearrangement links TRBV6-5 to TRBJ1-1; D call uncertain. Germline-derived CDR1 and CDR2 are MNHEY and SVGAGI. V was pared by 6 bases and J by 5 bases, with 10 bases between. The CDR3 contains 12 residues. The CDR3 coding sequence is TGTGCCAGCAGCGATTGGGAGACTGAAGCTTTCTTT. Its translation is CASSDWETEAFF.

The chain joins TRBV6-5 to TRBJ2-3, with 10 bases matching TRBD2. The CDR3 is 15 residues long. CDR1 and CDR2 (germline): MNHEY, SVGAGI. V was clipped by 6 bases and J by 5 bases; unmatched bases: 8. The CDR3 sequence is CASSPAGGQVDTQYF. CDR3 bases: TGTGCCAGCAGCCCAGCGGGGGGGCAAGTAGATACGCAGTATTTT.